This TCR beta chain was profiled in a study of cytomegalovirus exposure and HLA in healthy donors. Study-wide points: It was in a later analysis that TCR association rates were seen to vary by HLA locus, highest for DRB1 and lowest for HLA-C.

Primers: 60 Vbeta forward and 13 Jbeta reverse. Repertoires were generated with immunoSEQ multiplex PCR, while TCRdb's copy carries only in-frame clones and drops some. The table includes 150,000 to 200,000 clones, around 70% detected once. A note on this clone: The antigen remains undetermined.

The CDR3 is made up of 17 amino acids. The trim removed 0 bases at V and 0 bases at J, leaving 2 bases unmatched. Germline V gene lookup returns CDR1 SGHTA and CDR2 FQGTGA. The sequence derives from a male donor in good health and CMV-seronegative. The chain has TRBV7-3 and TRBJ2-1; 10 nucleotides agree with TRBD2. Sequencing was performed on PBMCs. CDR3 sequence: CASSLTTSGFSYNEQFF. The CDR3, as DNA: TGTGCCAGCAGCTTAACGACTAGCGGGTTCTCCTACAATGAGCAGTTCTTC.